This is a list of T cell receptor beta chains from one sample in a study of cytotoxic CD8 clonotypes in ibrutinib-treated CLL. TCRdb keeps only in-frame clones here, not all; method: immunoSEQ multiplex PCR. The table records roughly 150,000 clones, over 65% of them present only once. The starting material was PBMCs, obtained after 12 months of ibrutinib treatment. These receptors were taken from a human donor with chronic lymphocytic leukemia. CDR3s include the opening cysteine and the closing phenylalanine or tryptophan. The D gene is left open where the match is weak. Only part of the rows carry a size: once, few, many, or a class if the clone is expanded.

>17|TRBV7-2|TRBJ2-2|NA|NA
CASSVSRLGGEAGELFF
TGTGCCAGCAGCGTATCCCGGCTGGGCGGAGAGGCCGGGGAGCTGTTTTTT
>13|TRBV7-2|TRBJ2-7|NA|NA
CASSHGQTYEQYF
TGTGCCAGCAGCCACGGACAGACCTACGAGCAGTACTTC
>16|TRBV6-5|TRBJ1-1|NA|NA
CASSSRRVGWNTEAFF
TGTGCCAGCAGTTCTCGTCGGGTAGGTTGGAACACTGAAGCTTTCTTT
>14|TRBV7-8|TRBJ1-1|NA|NA
CASSLASQRRTAFF
TGTGCCAGCAGCTTAGCCAGTCAGCGGCGAACTGCTTTCTTT
>18|TRBV4-2|TRBJ2-2|TRBD1|NA
CASSQDPLTGPNTGELFF
TGTGCCAGCAGCCAAGATCCCCTGACAGGGCCGAACACCGGGGAGCTGTTTTTT
>17|TRBV7-3|TRBJ2-7|NA|NA
CASSLILPYGGSYEQYF
TGTGCCAGCAGCTTAATTCTCCCCTACGGGGGCTCGTACGAGCAGTACTTC
>16|TRBV30|TRBJ2-1|TRBD2|few
CAWDPPVAGGPHEQFF
TGTGCCTGGGACCCTCCGGTAGCGGGAGGGCCACATGAGCAGTTCTTC
>15|TRBV7-2|TRBJ2-2|TRBD2|NA
CASSRLAGQFGELFF
TGTGCCAGCAGCCGCCTAGCGGGACAATTTGGGGAGCTGTTTTTT
>15|TRBV7-9|TRBJ2-2|TRBD1|few
CASSLDTGGAGELFF
TGTGCCAGCAGCTTAGATACAGGGGGAGCCGGGGAGCTGTTTTTT
>14|TRBV15|TRBJ1-2|TRBD1|NA
CATSIGTAVNPYTF
TGTGCCACCAGCATCGGGACAGCCGTAAACCCGTACACCTTC
>13|TRBV5-1|TRBJ2-7|NA|NA
CASSPSESYEQYF
TGCGCCAGCAGCCCTAGCGAGAGCTACGAGCAGTACTTC
>13|TRBV28|TRBJ2-1|NA|NA
CATLGAGSNEQFF
TGTGCCACACTTGGCGCGGGAAGCAATGAGCAGTTCTTC
>12|TRBV30|TRBJ1-2|TRBD1|NA
CACNGQGYGYTF
TGTGCCTGTAACGGACAGGGCTATGGCTACACCTTC
>15|TRBV28|TRBJ2-1|TRBD1|NA
CASSRNNRGQRGQFF
TGTGCCAGCAGTCGAAATAACAGGGGTCAACGGGGGCAGTTCTTC
>13|TRBV9|TRBJ1-2|NA|NA
CASSVDRNYGYTF
TGTGCCAGCAGCGTAGACAGGAACTATGGCTACACCTTC
>17|TRBV18|TRBJ1-6|NA|NA
CASSPMSEPRVGTPLHF
TGTGCCAGCTCACCAATGAGTGAGCCCAGGGTTGGAACACCCCTCCACTTT
>11|TRBV5-6|TRBJ1-1|NA|once
CASSLDLEAFF
TGTGCCAGCAGCTTGGATCTAGAAGCTTTCTTT
>14|TRBV7-2|TRBJ1-2|NA|NA
CASSSSGPVYGYTF
TGTGCCAGCAGCTCCTCGGGCCCCGTCTATGGCTACACCTTC
>13|TRBV15|TRBJ2-7|NA|NA
CATSRDKNYEQYF
TGTGCCACCAGCAGAGATAAAAACTACGAGCAGTACTTC
>16|TRBV28|TRBJ2-3|TRBD2|NA
CASSRASGSSTDTQYF
TGTGCCAGCAGTCGCGCTAGCGGCTCAAGCACAGATACGCAGTATTTT
>16|TRBV11-3|TRBJ2-4|TRBD2|NA
CASSPTSGRTKNIQYF
TGTGCCAGCAGTCCGACTAGCGGGAGAACCAAAAACATTCAGTACTTC
>14|TRBV7-7|TRBJ2-1|NA|NA
CASSLDPFYNEQFF
TGTGCTAGCAGCTTAGACCCTTTCTACAATGAGCAGTTCTTC
>14|TRBV4-1|TRBJ2-7|NA|NA
CASSQGQGSYEQYF
TGCGCCAGCAGCCAAGGGCAGGGCTCCTACGAGCAGTACTTC
>14|TRBV2|TRBJ1-4|NA|few
CASSVAGANEKLFF
TGTGCCAGCAGTGTAGCAGGGGCTAATGAAAAACTGTTTTTT
>14|TRBV6-1|TRBJ2-7|TRBD1|NA
CASSLTGGHYEQYF
TGTGCCAGCAGTTTGACAGGGGGCCACTACGAGCAGTACTTC
>16|TRBV1|TRBJ2-7|NA|NA
CTSSKRKGGGRCEQYF
TGCACCAGCAGCAAAAGGAAGGGCGGGGGGAGATGCGAGCAGTACTTC
>12|TRBV5-1|TRBJ1-1|NA|few
CASSSQGLEAFF
TGCGCCAGCAGCTCGCAGGGGCTTGAAGCTTTCTTT
>15|TRBV19|TRBJ2-7|TRBD2|NA
CASSLGAGAAYEQYF
TGTGCCAGTAGCCTCGGGGCGGGAGCGGCCTACGAGCAGTACTTC
>11|TRBV29-1|TRBJ2-1|NA|NA
CSVEVHNEQFF
TGCAGCGTTGAAGTCCACAATGAGCAGTTCTTC
>15|TRBV5-6|TRBJ1-2|NA|NA
CASSLDPEFYYGYTF
TGTGCCAGCAGCTTGGATCCCGAATTCTACTATGGCTACACCTTC